A selection of T cell receptor beta chains follows, all from one sample in a study of cytomegalovirus exposure and HLA in healthy donors. Repertoires were generated with immunoSEQ multiplex PCR, while TCRdb's copy carries only in-frame clones and drops some. Among 100,000 to 150,000 clones listed, less than 80% were seen once. What was sequenced was PBMCs. The source of these receptors is a woman aged 45 to 65 in good health and CMV-seropositive. Both conserved end residues are part of each CDR3. The D gene is left open where the match is weak. Size is omitted from some rows. Given values are once, few, many or a class for expanded clones.

j_call | v_call | clone_size | d_call | cdr3_aa | cdr3_nt
TRBJ1-2 | TRBV7-2 | . | . | CASSLDRDGYTF | TGTGCCAGCAGCTTAGACAGGGATGGCTACACCTTC
TRBJ2-5 | TRBV5-4 | . | TRBD2 | CASSLFFQAGQETQYF | TGTGCCAGCAGCTTGTTCTTCCAAGCGGGGCAAGAGACCCAGTACTTC
TRBJ1-3 | TRBV30 | . | . | CAWRNPGSSGNTIYF | TGTGCCTGGAGAAACCCAGGGTCCTCGGGAAACACCATATATTTT
TRBJ1-1 | TRBV7-9 | . | TRBD1 | CASSLFVGTGGIEAFF | TGTGCCAGCAGCTTATTTGTTGGGACAGGGGGCATTGAAGCTTTCTTT
TRBJ1-2 | TRBV14 | . | TRBD1 | CASSPLGQGNGYTF | TGTGCCAGCAGCCCCCTTGGACAGGGGAATGGCTACACCTTC
TRBJ1-5 | TRBV5-1 | . | . | CASSLGGGENQPQHF | TGCGCCAGCAGCTTGGGAGGAGGCGAGAATCAGCCCCAGCATTTT
TRBJ2-5 | TRBV6-5 | . | . | CASTAGNQETQYF | TGTGCCAGCACCGCAGGGAATCAAGAGACCCAGTACTTC
TRBJ2-7 | TRBV27 | . | TRBD2 | CASSPSASGIDEQYF | TGTGCCAGCAGCCCGTCGGCTAGCGGGATCGACGAGCAGTACTTC
TRBJ1-2 | TRBV7-8 | . | TRBD1 | CASSLEGGRGYTF | TGTGCCAGCAGCTTAGAAGGGGGCCGCGGCTACACCTTC
TRBJ1-1 | TRBV10-1 | . | . | CASSPGTLNTEAFF | TGCGCCAGCAGCCCCGGGACTCTGAACACTGAAGCTTTCTTT
TRBJ2-7 | TRBV5-1 | . | . | CASRLDSSFSYEQYF | TGCGCCAGCAGGCTAGACAGCTCCTTTTCCTACGAGCAGTACTTC
TRBJ2-7 | TRBV12-5 | . | TRBD1 | CASGLGDSRSYEQYF | TGTGCTAGTGGTTTAGGGGACAGCCGTTCCTACGAGCAGTACTTC
TRBJ2-3 | TRBV6-5 | few | . | CASQTGADTQYF | TGTGCCTCCCAGACGGGAGCAGATACGCAGTATTTT
TRBJ1-2 | TRBV19 | . | TRBD1 | CASKNRDSYGYTF | TGTGCCAGTAAGAACCGGGACAGCTATGGCTACACCTTC
TRBJ2-3 | TRBV11-1 | . | . | CASSLEGFILTDTQYF | TGTGCCAGCAGCTTAGAGGGGTTCATCCTCACAGATACGCAGTATTTT
TRBJ2-3 | TRBV4-3 | . | . | CASSQTGLNTDTQYF | TGCGCCAGCAGCCAAACGGGACTTAACACAGATACGCAGTATTTT
TRBJ1-5 | TRBV10-3 | . | . | CAIRGGGGDQPQHF | TGTGCCATCAGGGGAGGGGGGGGTGATCAGCCCCAGCATTTT
TRBJ2-1 | TRBV6-6 | once | . | CASSHTIQGNEQFF | TGTGCCAGCAGTCATACAATACAGGGTAATGAGCAGTTCTTC
TRBJ2-1 | TRBV7-9 | . | . | CSSSLPVPNEQFF | TGTTCCAGCAGCTTACCAGTCCCCAATGAGCAGTTCTTC
TRBJ2-7 | TRBV10-3 | few | TRBD1 | CAISAGQGVSYEQYF | TGTGCCATCAGTGCCGGACAGGGGGTTTCCTACGAGCAGTACTTC
TRBJ2-5 | TRBV7-6 | . | TRBD1 | CASSLDRGQETQYF | TGTGCCAGCAGCTTAGACAGGGGACAAGAGACCCAGTACTTC
TRBJ1-5 | TRBV30 | . | . | CAYRGQSNQPQHF | TGTGCCTACAGAGGACAGTCGAATCAGCCCCAGCATTTT
TRBJ1-2 | TRBV28 | once | . | CASSLESGYTF | TGTGCCAGCAGTTTAGAGTCGGGCTACACCTTC
TRBJ1-5 | TRBV10-2 | . | TRBD1 | CARGQGLEPQHF | TGCGCCAGGGGACAGGGGCTTGAGCCCCAGCATTTT
TRBJ2-5 | TRBV25-1 | once | . | CASRGTGETQYF | TGTGCCAGCAGAGGGACTGGTGAGACCCAGTACTTC
TRBJ1-2 | TRBV18 | few | TRBD1 | CASSLTSDRDGYTF | TGTGCCAGCTCACTAACCTCGGACAGGGATGGCTACACCTTC
TRBJ2-5 | TRBV7-6 | . | . | CASSPDSEETQYF | TGTGCCAGCAGCCCCGACAGTGAAGAGACCCAGTACTTC
TRBJ2-1 | TRBV19 | . | . | CASSIGIHNEQFF | TGTGCCAGTAGTATCGGGATTCACAATGAGCAGTTCTTC
TRBJ2-1 | TRBV18 | . | TRBD1 | CASSPLLAGGPYNEQFF | TGTGCCAGCTCACCATTGCTGGCAGGGGGCCCCTACAATGAGCAGTTCTTC
TRBJ2-3 | TRBV7-8 | . | TRBD1 | CASSPWTGSGTDTQYF | TGTGCCAGCAGCCCCTGGACAGGGTCAGGCACAGATACGCAGTATTTT
TRBJ2-5 | TRBV19 | . | TRBD1 | CARAGGAEETQYF | TGTGCCAGGGCAGGGGGCGCGGAAGAGACCCAGTACTTC
TRBJ1-2 | TRBV30 | . | . | CAWSVNTPRVGGRYTF | TGTGCCTGGAGTGTGAATACCCCCAGGGTTGGAGGGCGCTACACCTTC
TRBJ2-3 | TRBV10-1 | . | . | CASSDSRGVTDTQYF | TGCGCCAGCAGTGATTCGCGGGGAGTAACAGATACGCAGTATTTT
TRBJ1-3 | TRBV2 | . | TRBD1 | CASSGGQGVLSTIYF | TGTGCCAGCAGTGGGGGACAGGGCGTCCTCTCCACCATATATTTT
TRBJ2-1 | TRBV18 | . | TRBD2 | CASSPPTTSEDYNEQFF | TGTGCCAGCTCACCACCTACGACTAGCGAGGACTACAATGAGCAGTTCTTC
TRBJ1-1 | TRBV10-1 | . | . | CASSENAGTEAFF | TGCGCCAGCAGTGAGAATGCGGGAACTGAAGCTTTCTTT
TRBJ2-2 | TRBV6-5 | . | . | CASTKGGTGELFF | TGTGCCAGCACCAAGGGGGGGACCGGGGAGCTGTTTTTT
TRBJ2-7 | TRBV30 | . | . | CAWKRSLGEQYF | TGTGCCTGGAAGCGGTCCCTGGGCGAGCAGTACTTC
TRBJ1-5 | TRBV30 | . | TRBD1 | CAWDRGQGSNQPQHF | TGTGCCTGGGACAGGGGGCAAGGTAGCAATCAGCCCCAGCATTTT
TRBJ2-5 | TRBV7-2 | once | . | CAGSLRQQETQYF | TGTGCCGGCAGCTTAAGACAGCAAGAGACCCAGTACTTC
TRBJ2-7 | TRBV29-1 | . | TRBD1 | CSVPGTGQYEQYF | TGCAGCGTTCCCGGGACAGGGCAATACGAGCAGTACTTC
TRBJ1-6 | TRBV27 | . | TRBD1 | CASSPETGGNNSPLHF | TGTGCCAGCAGTCCGGAGACAGGGGGGAATAATTCACCCCTCCACTTT
TRBJ1-2 | TRBV19 | . | . | CASSIPGGAANYGYTF | TGTGCCAGTAGTATCCCGGGGGGCGCCGCGAACTATGGCTACACCTTC
TRBJ2-1 | TRBV7-2 | . | . | CASSQEWSSYNEQFF | TGTGCCAGCAGTCAAGAGTGGAGCTCCTACAATGAGCAGTTCTTC
TRBJ2-5 | TRBV7-6 | . | . | CASSPTDLIKTQYF | TGTGCCAGCAGTCCTACTGACTTGATAAAGACCCAGTACTTC